Listed below are T cell receptor beta chains from one sample, sequenced in a study of blood T cells in healthy people across ages. TCRdb recomputed calls from the 5' RACE reads with MiXCR, one row per CDR3 protein. The table lists 700,000 to 900,000 distinct CDR3 sequences, around half of them singletons. Sequencing was performed on blood. These receptors were collected from a man of 80 years or more in good health. The CDR3 runs from the conserved cysteine through the conserved F or W. Fields, in order: J gene, D gene, V gene, clone size, CDR3 DNA, CDR3 protein. A D gene is named only where the DNA matches it firmly. Part of the rows lack a size; the others show once, few, many or a class for expanded clones.

TRBJ2-3	-	TRBV6-1	-	TGTGCCAGCACCCCGGAGAGAGCGATTAGCACAGATACGCAGTATTTT	CASTPERAISTDTQYF
TRBJ2-5	TRBD1	TRBV6-2/TRBV6-3	-	TGTGCCAGCAGTTACCCCCACAGGGGTCAAGAGACCCAGTACTTC	CASSYPHRGQETQYF
TRBJ2-5	TRBD2	TRBV29-1	-	TGCAGCGAGTCTTCGGGGGGAGAGACCCAGTACTTC	CSESSGGETQYF
TRBJ2-7	-	TRBV25-1	-	TGTGCCAGCAGTGCCCCGGAGGGGTATTCCTCCTACGAGCAGTACTTC	CASSAPEGYSSYEQYF
TRBJ2-1	TRBD1	TRBV20-1	-	TGCAGTGCTCTGCTCAGGGGGTCTGGGAAAGAGCAGTTCTTC	CSALLRGSGKEQFF
TRBJ2-1	-	TRBV24-1	-	TGTGCCACCAGTGATCGGACGTCTGAGCAGTTCTTC	CATSDRTSEQFF
TRBJ2-3	TRBD2	TRBV7-3	few	TGTGCCAGCAGTACCGGGACTAGCGGGAGTTCAGATACGCAGTATTTT	CASSTGTSGSSDTQYF
TRBJ2-1	-	TRBV3-1	-	TGTGCCAGCAGCCAGCGATACGATGAGCAGTTCTTC	CASSQRYDEQFF
TRBJ1-1	TRBD1	TRBV12-3/TRBV12-4	-	TGTGCCAGCAGTCTCGGACAGGGCTGGACTGAAGCTTTCTTT	CASSLGQGWTEAFF
TRBJ2-5	-	TRBV20-1	-	TGCAGTGCTAGCGCTGGACAGTTCCAAGAGACCCGGTACTTC	CSASAGQFQETRYF
TRBJ2-3	-	TRBV7-3	-	TGTGCCAGCAGCTTAACGAGCGGACTACCCACAGATACGCAGTATTTT	CASSLTSGLPTDTQYF
TRBJ1-6	TRBD1	TRBV18	once	TGTGCCAGCTCACCTGCGGGACAGGGATCCTCACCCCTCCACTTT	CASSPAGQGSSPLHF
TRBJ1-1	-	TRBV5-1	-	TGCGCCAGCAGCTCGGGACCAATTATGAACACTGAAGCTTTCTTT	CASSSGPIMNTEAFF
TRBJ2-4	-	TRBV5-6	-	TGTGCCAGCAGCTTGGGACAGGTCTCCAAAAACATTCAGTACTTC	CASSLGQVSKNIQYF
TRBJ2-2	-	TRBV7-8	-	TGTGCCAGCAGCCCCTCTAGCTCCGGGGAGCTGTTTTTT	CASSPSSSGELFF
TRBJ2-5	-	TRBV7-8	-	TGTGCCAGCAGCCCCCAGGTTTTTCAAGAGACCCAGTACTTC	CASSPQVFQETQYF
TRBJ1-6	TRBD1	TRBV20-1	few	TGCAGTGCTAGAGGACCCAGGGGGCGAATGTATGTCCACTTT	CSARGPRGRMYVHF
TRBJ2-5	-	TRBV7-8	-	TGTGCCAGCAGCTTACCCAGGGTGCGGTCAGAGACCCAGTACTTC	CASSLPRVRSETQYF
TRBJ2-5	-	TRBV29-1	many	TGCAGCGTTGAAACCGATCCCGGGCGATCAGAGACCCAGTACTTC	CSVETDPGRSETQYF
TRBJ2-1	TRBD2	TRBV7-9	-	TGTGCCAGCAGAGCACCAGCGGGAAGATACAATGAGCAGTTCTTC	CASRAPAGRYNEQFF
TRBJ2-3	TRBD1	TRBV12-3/TRBV12-4	few	TGTGCCAGCAGCTCTCCGGGACAGGGACACAGATACGCGTATTTT	CASSSPGQGHRYAYF
TRBJ1-2	-	TRBV27	-	TGTGCCAGCAGTTTATCGGGGTCCGGAGGTGGCTACACCTTC	CASSLSGSGGGYTF
TRBJ2-4	-	TRBV7-2	-	TGTGCCAGCAGCCCTGGGTTAAGAGCCAAAAACATTCAGTACTTC	CASSPGLRAKNIQYF
TRBJ1-2	-	TRBV10-3	-	TGTGCCATCAGTGAGGGCCCAGACCCCTATGGCTACACCTTC	CAISEGPDPYGYTF
TRBJ1-4	-	TRBV6-6	-	TGTGCCAGCAGCCCCCCTCCCCGACCAGCGCTGGTCGGAAAACTGTTTTTT	CASSPPPRPALVGKLFF
TRBJ2-7	TRBD2	TRBV9	few	TGTGCCAGCAGCCCGTTTGCGGGAGATGGGTTCAATGAGCAGTACTTC	CASSPFAGDGFNEQYF
TRBJ2-3	TRBD2	TRBV7-6	few	TGTGCCAGCAGCTCCCTCGGAGCGGGAGAGAGTATTAGCACAGATACGCAGTATTTT	CASSSLGAGESISTDTQYF
TRBJ1-5	-	TRBV12-3/TRBV12-4	-	TGTGCCAGCAGCCGCCCAGGAGGGGGGGGCAATCAGCCCCAGCATTTT	CASSRPGGGGNQPQHF
TRBJ2-3	TRBD1	TRBV10-3	-	TGTGCCATCAGTGTGGGACAGGGGGATACAGATACGCAGTATTTT	CAISVGQGDTDTQYF
TRBJ2-1	TRBD2	TRBV20-1	-	TGCAGTGCGCCTAGCGGGAGGGCCGTAGAGCAGTTCTTC	CSAPSGRAVEQFF
TRBJ2-7	TRBD2	TRBV7-2	-	TGTGCCAGCAGCTGGGGGGGGACTGATTGTGAGCAGTACTTC	CASSWGGTDCEQYF
TRBJ2-3	TRBD1	TRBV2	-	TGTGCCAGCAGGTACCCCGACAGGGGGCAGTCGGAACACAGATACGCGTATTTT	CASRYPDRGQSEHRYAYF
TRBJ2-1	TRBD2	TRBV24-1	-	TGTGCCACCAGTGATTCTAGCGGGAAAATTAGTGAGCAGTTCTTC	CATSDSSGKISEQFF
TRBJ2-3	-	TRBV28	-	TGTGCCAGCAGGGATGTGGACACAGATACGCAGTATTTT	CASRDVDTDTQYF
TRBJ2-1	-	TRBV24-1	-	TGTGCCACCAGTGATTTACGGGAGTCATACAATGAGCAGTTCTTC	CATSDLRESYNEQFF
TRBJ2-7	TRBD1	TRBV7-2	-	TGTGCCAGCAGCTCTGACAGGGGCGGGCACGAGCAGTACTTC	CASSSDRGGHEQYF
TRBJ2-7	TRBD1	TRBV28	-	TGTGCCAGCAACAGGGGGTCTCCCTACGAGCAGTACTTC	CASNRGSPYEQYF
TRBJ2-7	-	TRBV3-1	-	TGTGCCAGCAGCCCAGTCGGTGGTCAGTGGTACGAGCAGTACTTC	CASSPVGGQWYEQYF
TRBJ2-7	-	TRBV2	-	TGTGCCAGCAAGGGACACGAGACCTCCTACGAGCAGTACTTC	CASKGHETSYEQYF